Sequencing of this T cell receptor (beta chain) was carried out in a study of blood T cell repertoires in COVID-19. In the study overall: The United States, Italy and Spain provided the acute and convalescent COVID-19 samples. Nucleic acid was either cDNA or gDNA, and it came from T cells, B-cell-depleted T cells, or PBMCs.

Methods used by the authors: Reference gene primer amplification gave estimated nucleated cell counts. The assay was immunoSEQ multiplex PCR, and TCRdb's table has in-frame clones only and misses some. V, J and clone size are those of that table, while D and trimming were read from the DNA. Among 35,000 to 50,000 clones listed, about 90% were seen once. Germline-derived CDR1 and CDR2 are LGHDT and YNNKEL (reference sequence). The V segment lost 4 bases and the J segment 4 bases; nucleotides outside the gene matches: 7. This CDR3 region has 16 residues. This clonotype originated in a man aged 45-65 years with active COVID-19. The V and J genes are TRBV3-1 (or the pseudogene TRBV3-2) and TRBJ2-5; TRBD2 matches 12 bases. Sequences were obtained from peripheral blood. The CDR3 sequence: CASSRASGGAGETQYF. For the CDR3, the DNA is TGTGCCAGCAGCCGAGCTAGCGGGGGGGCCGGAGAGACCCAGTACTTC.